The 2 T cell receptor beta chains below were found in one sample sequenced in a study of regulatory T cells in long-lasting Graves disease. Relying on iRepertoire HTBI primers and Arm-PCR of CDR3 regions, the team built TCR beta libraries. TCRdb itself ran the multiplex PCR reads through MiXCR, one entry per CDR3 protein. The data show some 300,000 distinct CDR3 sequences, more than 20% seen once. Time point denoted: persistent/refractory GD, antithyroid drugs over 5 years with positive TRAb. After RNA was extracted from PBMCs, the TCR library was made from it. The sample consisted of peripheral blood mononuclear cells (PBMCs), taken when the disease was refractory, from a patient treated with antithyroid drugs. The receptor source for this set is a female donor with Graves disease.

There are many counts of this clonotype. The J gene is TRBJ2-7, the V gene TRBV7-2; 8 bases match TRBD2. J lost 0 bases, V lost 0 bases, and 1 base had no gene match. CDR1 SGHTA and CDR2 FQGNSA come from the germline V gene. The CDR3 has 15 residues. CDR3 loop: CASSLAAGDSYEQYF. CDR3 bases: TGTGCCAGCAGCTTAGCAGCGGGAGACTCCTACGAGCAGTACTTC. Full variable domain (rest looked up from reference TRBV7-2 and TRBJ2-7): GAGVSQSPSNKVTEKGKDVELRCDPISGHTALYWYRQSLGQGLEFLIYFQGNSAPDKSGLPSDRFSAERTGGSVSTLTIQRTQQEDSAVYLCASSLAAGDSYEQYFGPGTRLTVT.

This clonotype has a handful of counts. This sequence joins TRBV10-1 and TRBJ2-7, with D unclear. The V gene lost 2 bases and the J gene lost 3 bases, with 5 bases spanning the gap. In germline, CDR1 is WNHNN, CDR2 SYGVQD (reference sequence). The CDR3 covers 12 residues. The chain's CDR3 is CASSEGLYEQYF. CDR3 bases: TGCGCCAGCAGTGAGGGCCTCTACGAGCAGTACTTC.